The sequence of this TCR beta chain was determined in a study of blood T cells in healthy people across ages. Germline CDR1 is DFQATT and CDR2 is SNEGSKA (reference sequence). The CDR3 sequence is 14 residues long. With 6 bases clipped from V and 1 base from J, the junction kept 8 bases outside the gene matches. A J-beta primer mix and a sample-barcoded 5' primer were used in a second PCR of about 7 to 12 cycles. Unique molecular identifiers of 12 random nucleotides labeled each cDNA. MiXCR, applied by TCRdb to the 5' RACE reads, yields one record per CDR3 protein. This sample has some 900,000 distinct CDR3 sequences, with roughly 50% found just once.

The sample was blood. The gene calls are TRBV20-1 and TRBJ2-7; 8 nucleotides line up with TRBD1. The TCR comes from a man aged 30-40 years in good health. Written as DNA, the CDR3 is TGCAGTGCGTACCCCGGGACAGGTTCCTACGAGCAGTACTTC. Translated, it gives CSAYPGTGSYEQYF.